This is a list of T cell receptor beta chains from one sample in a study of response to subunit inactivated influenza vaccine. Using its own MiXCR run on the RT-PCR reads, TCRdb lists one record per CDR3 protein. The table has roughly 780,000 distinct CDR3 sequences, about a fifth seen once. The source was PBMCs from blood, collected 5 days after vaccination. All receptors come from a man in his fifties or sixties who received an inactivated influenza vaccine. Both conserved end residues are part of each CDR3. The D gene is left open where the match is weak. Expanded clones get a size class; other rows say once, few or many, or leave the size out.

TGTGCCAGCAGCACCAACGGGCAGAGCAATCAGCCCCAGCATTTT	CASSTNGQSNQPQHF	few	.	TRBV12-3/TRBV12-4	TRBJ1-5	15
TGTGCCAGCACCCCGGGACTACACGCTCCCGCAGATACGCAGTATTTT	CASTPGLHAPADTQYF	once	TRBD2	TRBV27	TRBJ2-3	16
TGCAGTGCTAAAGGATTCGGACAGGGGCTTGTACAGCCCCAGCATTTT	CSAKGFGQGLVQPQHF	few	TRBD1	TRBV20-1	TRBJ1-5	16
TGTGCCAGCACCCCTGATGCGGGGATGGGCCGAGAGACCCAGTACTTC	CASTPDAGMGRETQYF	few	.	TRBV7-9	TRBJ2-5	16
TGTGCCAGCAGCTTGTTCCAGGGCTACGAGCAGTACTTC	CASSLFQGYEQYF	.	.	TRBV5-5	TRBJ2-7	13
TGTGCCAGCAGCTTAGGCGGGAGTTCCCACAATGAGCAGTTCTTC	CASSLGGSSHNEQFF	few	TRBD2	TRBV7-6	TRBJ2-1	15
TGCAGTGCTAGGGCGGGAGGAGGAACCGGGGAGCTGTTTTTT	CSARAGGGTGELFF	.	TRBD2	TRBV20-1	TRBJ2-2	14
TGTGCCAGCAGCCAAGACGGGGTGGTCTACGAGCAGTACTTC	CASSQDGVVYEQYF	.	.	TRBV14	TRBJ2-7	14
TGTGCCAGCAGTCCTACTAGCTTCGAGCAGTACTTC	CASSPTSFEQYF	.	.	TRBV6-2/TRBV6-3	TRBJ2-7	12
TGTGCCAGCAGCGGGACAGGGTCCAAAAACATTCAGTACTTC	CASSGTGSKNIQYF	.	TRBD1	TRBV12-3/TRBV12-4	TRBJ2-4	14
TGTGCCAGCAGCTTTGGCCTAGCGGGCGGAGATACGCAGTATTTT	CASSFGLAGGDTQYF	many	TRBD2	TRBV7-2	TRBJ2-3	15
TGTGCCAGCAGCTTAGGCGCTCAGGGGAAGACCCAGTACTTC	CASSLGAQGKTQYF	few	.	TRBV7-2	TRBJ2-5	14
TGTGCCACCCGAGGGGGGCGGTGGAACACCGGGGAGCTGTTTTTT	CATRGGRWNTGELFF	few	.	TRBV24-1	TRBJ2-2	15
TGTGCCAGCAGTTTTAACGGTTTCTATGGCTACACCTTC	CASSFNGFYGYTF	.	.	TRBV12-3/TRBV12-4	TRBJ1-2	13
TGTGCCAGCAACCAGCAGAGCAATCAGCCCCAGCATTTT	CASNQQSNQPQHF	few	.	TRBV7-8	TRBJ1-5	13
TGTGCCAGCAGCTTAGGCCCCGGACAGGTCTACGAGCAGTACTTC	CASSLGPGQVYEQYF	few	TRBD1	TRBV7-2	TRBJ2-7	15
TGTGCCAGCAGTGTAGGCGGGACAGGGGCCTCCTACGAGCAGTACTTC	CASSVGGTGASYEQYF	many	TRBD1	TRBV6-1	TRBJ2-7	16
TGCAGTGCTAGACCGCGAGGGGGAGTTAACTATGGCTACACCTTC	CSARPRGGVNYGYTF	many	.	TRBV20-1	TRBJ1-2	15
TGTGCCAGCAGTTACTCAGGCAGTGAAGCTTTCTTT	CASSYSGSEAFF	.	.	TRBV6-5	TRBJ1-1	12
TGTGCCAGCAGCCAAGAGTGGGCAGGGCTTGGGGAGACCCAGTACTTC	CASSQEWAGLGETQYF	.	.	TRBV4-2	TRBJ2-5	16
TGTGCCAGCAGTGAGGGCAGGGCTAATGAAAAACTGTTTTTT	CASSEGRANEKLFF	many	.	TRBV2	TRBJ1-4	14
TGTGCCAGCAGCCATACTTGGGACGGCACCTACGAGCAGTACTTC	CASSHTWDGTYEQYF	few	.	TRBV14	TRBJ2-7	15